This T cell receptor beta chain derives from a study of blood T cells in healthy people across ages. Study results and limitations: Researchers judged that diversity estimates from one million T cells fell short of true values. CMV infection status of these donors was not known.

This clonotype occurred a few times. Its antigen is unidentified. Germline CDR1 is SGDLS and CDR2 is YYNGEE. This CDR3 comprises 14 residues. V lost 0 bases and J 2 bases, leaving 9 bases between the germline ends. Then a second PCR, running about 7 to 11 cycles, was carried out with a sample-barcoded 5' primer and a J-beta primer mix. TCRdb reprocessed the 5' RACE reads with MiXCR, giving one entry per CDR3 protein. The table has under 2 million distinct CDR3 sequences, about 32% seen once. J is TRBJ2-7 and V is TRBV9; D is possibly TRBD2 (5 bases). This clonotype was sampled from a woman in her 30s in good health. The sequenced material came from blood. CDR3 nucleotides: TGTGCCAGCAGCGTAGGGGGAGCCGCCTACGAGCAGTACTTC. This gives the protein CASSVGGAAYEQYF.